Each of the 4 T cell receptor beta chains below was sequenced from the same sample in a study of naive and memory T cell subsets. Points from the study as a whole: Naive repertoires, especially CD8, held a few larger clonotypes, possibly memory cells re-expressing CD45RA.

The antigens these receptors bind are not known. Both TRBC1 and TRBC2 were covered by a beta constant-region primer of two equimolar oligonucleotides. Four rounds of PCR amplified the ligated cDNA using nested alpha and beta constant-region primers plus SP2. TCRdb independently ran MiXCR on the UMI-ligation and nested PCR reads; one entry per CDR3 protein. Of around 140,000 distinct CDR3 sequences listed, about 20% are singletons. What was sequenced was naive CD8+ T cells from blood. The receptors were sampled from a human donor in good health.

J is TRBJ2-3 and V is TRBV2; D might be TRBD2 (5 bases). Trimming stripped 2 bases from V and 2 bases from J, with 20 bases between. The CDR3 extends over 18 amino acids. Germline CDR1 and CDR2: SNHLY and FYNNEI. CDR3 loop: CASSETSRGGPSTDTQYF. The CDR3 DNA reads TGTGCCAGCAGTGAAACGTCACGGGGTGGACCCTCCACAGATACGCAGTATTTT.

In this sample, this clonotype turned up a few times. This sequence joins TRBV29-1 and TRBJ2-7, with D perhaps given as TRBD1 or TRBD2 (5 bases each). Germline CDR1 and CDR2: SQVTM and ANQGSEA. The CDR3 has 13 amino acids. Trimming cost V 6 bases and J 2 bases, with 14 bases left between them. CDR3 protein: CSVGEGEAYEQYF. The CDR3, as DNA: TGCAGCGTCGGGGAAGGGGAAGCCTACGAGCAGTACTTC.

The CDR3 here is CASSLEQGPATYEQYF. For the CDR3, the DNA is TGTGCCAGCAGCTTAGAGCAGGGCCCTGCAACCTACGAGCAGTACTTC. The chain links TRBV11-2 to TRBJ2-7; D might be TRBD1 (5 bases). Trimming removed 0 bases at V and 2 bases at J, with 14 bases between. The CDR3 totals 16 residues. Germline loops: CDR1 SGHAT, CDR2 FQNNGV.

The chain is built from TRBV6-2 or TRBV6-3 and TRBJ2-7; D ambiguous. CDR3 size: 13 residues. V dropped 7 bases and J dropped 0 bases, with 10 bases sitting between them. Germline V gives CDR1 MNHEY, CDR2 SVGEGT. The CDR3 DNA follows: TGTGCCAGCACCCAAGAGAGCTCCTACGAGCAGTACTTC. It encodes CASTQESSYEQYF.